This T cell receptor beta chain was profiled in a study of T-cell reconstitution after alpha-beta-depleted transplantation in children. A library of TCRbeta sequences, prepared with unique molecular identifiers, was generated. From the PCR reads, TCRdb called clonotypes with MiXCR, one entry per CDR3 protein. The sample consists of roughly 490,000 distinct CDR3 sequences, over 9.5% of them appearing once. Comments on this clonotype: Its antigen is as yet unknown.

Notes on the study in general: After transplant, high TCRbeta diversity at day 60 in some patients arose from surviving recipient T cells and thymic progenitors. Expanded clones from the graft, numbering several hundred, reportedly supplied alpha-beta T cells about two months after transplant. It was newly produced T cells that mostly accounted for T-cell counts and diversity one year after transplant.

The receptor was isolated from a female patient between 2 and 15 years old who had a stem cell transplant for aplastic anemia, so the T cells may come from the graft donor. Sequencing used PBMCs, mostly from graft donor cells, obtained 180 days after TCRalphabeta/CD19-depleted stem cell transplant.

CDR3 region: CASSQGRLKQFF. The CDR3 DNA is TGTGCCAGCAGCCAAGGGCGACTTAAGCAGTTCTTC. The chain links TRBV21-1 to TRBJ2-1. TRBV21-1 is listed as a pseudogene. The CDR3 covers 12 residues.